This TCR beta chain appears in the sequencing data of a study of T cell changes during pregnancy in multiple sclerosis. Measured with immunoSEQ multiplex PCR; TCRdb has only the in-frame clones, and not every one. In the table there are about 40,000 clones, roughly 90% of which are singletons. CDR1 SEHNR and CDR2 FQNEAQ come from the germline V gene (reference sequence). V dropped 2 bases and J dropped 1 base, with 9 bases sitting between them. The CDR3 consists of 14 residues. The receptor comes from a female donor with multiple sclerosis, enrolled in a pregnancy study. The chain joins TRBV7-9 to TRBJ2-7; the D gene is possibly TRBD2 (5 bases). The specimen was CD8+ T cells from peripheral blood mononuclear cells, collected in the first trimester of pregnancy. The CDR3 nucleotides read TGTGCCAGCAGCTTACTAGCCTCTTCCTACGAGCAGTACTTC. Translating it yields CASSLLASSYEQYF. The entire variable domain, with the rest obtained from reference TRBV7-9 and TRBJ2-7, is as follows: DTGVSQNPRHKITKRGQNVTFRCDPISEHNRLYWYRQTLGQGPEFLTYFQNEAQLEKSRLLSDRFSAERPKGSFSTLEIQRTEQGDSAMYLCASSLLASSYEQYFGPGTRLTVT.